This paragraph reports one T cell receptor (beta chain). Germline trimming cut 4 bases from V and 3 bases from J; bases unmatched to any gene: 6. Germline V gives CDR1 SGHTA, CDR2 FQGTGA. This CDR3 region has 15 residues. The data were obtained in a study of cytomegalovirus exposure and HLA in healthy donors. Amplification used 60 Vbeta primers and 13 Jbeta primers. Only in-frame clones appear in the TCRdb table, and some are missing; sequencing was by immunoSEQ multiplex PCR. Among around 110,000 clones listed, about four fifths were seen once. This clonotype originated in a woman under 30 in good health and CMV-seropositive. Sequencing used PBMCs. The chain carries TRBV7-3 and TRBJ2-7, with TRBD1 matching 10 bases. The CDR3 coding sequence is TGTGCCAGCAGCTCCCCCGGGACAGGGGTCTACGAGCAGTACTTC. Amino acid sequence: CASSSPGTGVYEQYF. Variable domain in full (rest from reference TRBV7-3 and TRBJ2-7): GAGVSQTPSNKVTEKGKYVELRCDPISGHTALYWYRQSLGQGPEFLIYFQGTGAADDSGLPNDRFFAVRPEGSVSTLKIQRTERGDSAVYLCASSSPGTGVYEQYFGPGTRLTVT.